The sequence of this T cell receptor beta chain was determined in a study of shared clonotypes between healthy human individuals. The overall study: The study enrolled a couple of women and three men aged 18 to 49.

Sequencing was performed with immunoSEQ multiplex PCR; in TCRdb, only in-frame clones are kept and a portion is missing. In the table there are some 2.1 million clones, 95% of which are singletons. Study-wide results and caveats: Shared across a few donors were roughly 5.3% of the naive CD4 clonotypes. The authors expected sequencing depth to affect clonotype sharing among donors.

Only Caucasian adults living in Nashville, Tennessee served as donors. Germline V lookup: CDR1 KGHSH, CDR2 LQKENI. V dropped 5 bases and J dropped 0 bases, with 13 bases sitting between them. CDR3 length equals 15 residues. A remark on this clone: Its specificity is not known.

The chain is built from TRBV18 and TRBJ1-1; D is perhaps TRBD1 (5 bases). The sequence derives from a man aged 18 to 30 in good health. The sequenced material came from naive CD4+ T cells sorted from blood. Stated subset: CD45RA+ positively selected. CDR3 DNA sequence: TGTGCCAGCTCAACCGGGACGACTATGAACACTGAAGCTTTCTTT. Its translation: CASSTGTTMNTEAFF.